The entry below gives a single TCR beta chain sequence along with its context. How the authors handled the data: Amplification of reference gene primers was used by the study to estimate nucleated cell counts. Produced via immunoSEQ multiplex PCR; TCRdb's table is partial and in-frame only. V and J calls and clone size are as listed in that table; D and trimming were resolved from the DNA. The sample lists 100,000 to 150,000 clones, 87% occurring once. This sample was taken from a study of blood T cell repertoires in COVID-19. At the level of the study: The United States, Italy and Spain were the sources of the acute and convalescent COVID-19 samples. PBMCs, B-cell-depleted T cells, or T cells provided the cDNA or gDNA that made up the material.

The source material was peripheral blood. The TCR originated in a woman between 70 and 85 years old with acute or convalescent COVID-19.

CDR3 sequence: CSAIQGGEQFF. CDR3 sequence (DNA): TGCAGCGCCATTCAAGGAGGTGAGCAGTTCTTC. J is TRBJ2-1 and V is TRBV29-1; maybe TRBD2 (5 bases). Trimming removed 7 bases from V and 9 bases from J, with 13 bases in between. Germline V gene lookup returns CDR1 SQVTM and CDR2 ANQGSEA. CDR3 length: 11 amino acids.